This entry lists 27 T cell receptor beta chains sequenced from one sample in a study of blood T cell repertoires in COVID-19. Repertoires were generated with immunoSEQ multiplex PCR, while TCRdb's copy carries only in-frame clones and drops some. The sample lists about 180,000 clones; about 80% were seen once. Sequenced material: peripheral blood. These receptors were collected from a human donor in a cohort sampled during active COVID-19.

V is TRBV4-3 and J is TRBJ2-5; 13 bases are a match to TRBD2. The CDR3 has 16 amino acids. V gave up 1 base and J gave up 3 bases; unmatched junction bases: 2. From germline, CDR1 is LGHNA and CDR2 YSLEER. CDR3 coding DNA: TGCGCCAGCAGCCAAGTCGGGACTAGCGGGAAAGAGACCCAGTACTTC. Translated: CASSQVGTSGKETQYF.

The genes are TRBV2 and TRBJ1-2; D gene uncertain. This CDR3 region has 14 residues. V was cut by 6 bases and J by 0 bases, with 11 bases left in between. Germline assignment: CDR1 SNHLY and CDR2 FYNNEI. The CDR3 DNA reads TGTGCCAGCAGGGTAACGGGAACTAACTATGGCTACACCTTC. Protein: CASRVTGTNYGYTF.

The chain joins TRBV13 to TRBJ2-3; maybe TRBD2 (6 bases). Germline V CDR1 and CDR2: PRHDT, FYEKMQ (reference sequence). The CDR3 is 17 amino acids. Trimming removed 4 bases at V and 2 bases at J, with 19 bases between. In DNA, the CDR3 is TGTGCCAGCAGCTGGGCAAGTGAAGCGGGCAACACAGATACGCAGTATTTT. The encoded protein is CASSWASEAGNTDTQYF. Full variable domain (outside the CDR3, taken from reference TRBV13 and TRBJ2-3): AAGVIQSPRHLIKEKRETATLKCYPIPRHDTVYWYQQGPGQDPQFLISFYEKMQSDKGSIPDRFSAQQFSDYHSELNMSSLELGDSALYFCASSWASEAGNTDTQYFGPGTRLTVL.

The rearrangement uses TRBV7-9 and TRBJ2-1, with 11 bases identical to TRBD2. The CDR3 has 15 amino acids. After removal of 3 bases from V and 9 bases from J, the junction contained 7 bases not matched to a gene. Germline V lookup: CDR1 SEHNR, CDR2 FQNEAQ (reference sequence). CDR3 sequence: CASSFSGRARVEQFF. Here the CDR3 DNA reads TGTGCCAGCAGCTTTAGCGGGAGGGCCCGGGTTGAGCAGTTCTTC.

As to this clone: This same CDR3 is encoded by further DNA sequences in the sample. The V and J genes are TRBV7-2 and TRBJ2-4; 7 bases align to TRBD2. This CDR3 comprises 16 residues. J gave up 0 bases and V 1 base, and 3 bases lay outside the gene matches. Germline V lookup: CDR1 SGHTA, CDR2 FQGNSA. The CDR3 sequence is CASSLGTGGAKNIQYF. CDR3 in DNA: TGTGCCAGCAGCTTAGGGACGGGGGGAGCCAAAAACATTCAGTACTTC.

This clone appeared a few times. V usage is TRBV7-2 and J usage is TRBJ2-1, with TRBD2 matching over 9 bases. The trim removed 5 bases at V and 5 bases at J, leaving 7 bases unmatched. The germline V gene has CDR1 SGHTA and CDR2 FQGNSA. CDR3 length equals 15 residues. The CDR3 reads CASSPPGTSNNEQFF. Written as DNA, the CDR3 is TGTGCCAGCAGCCCCCCTGGGACTAGCAACAATGAGCAGTTCTTC.

The chain employs TRBV3-1 (or the pseudogene TRBV3-2) and TRBJ2-7; 8 nucleotides match TRBD2. Germline V gene sequence: CDR1 LGHDT, CDR2 YNNKEL (reference sequence). V shed 1 base and J 0 bases; nucleotides not matched to a gene: 8. The length of the CDR3 is 17 residues. CDR3 residues: CASSQGATSGPSYEQYF. The DNA for the CDR3 is TGTGCCAGCAGCCAAGGGGCAACTAGCGGCCCCTCCTACGAGCAGTACTTC.

The chain joins TRBV27 to TRBJ2-7, with a tentative D call TRBD1 (5 bases). Germline V gene sequence: CDR1 MNHEY, CDR2 SMNVEV (reference sequence). Trimming removed 5 bases at V and 2 bases at J, with 10 bases between. The CDR3 is 13 residues long. CDR3 DNA: TGTGCCAGCAGTGGACGGACAACCTACGAGCAGTACTTC. Translation gives CASSGRTTYEQYF.

The rearrangement joins TRBV24-1 to TRBJ2-2; D remains unclear. Germline CDR1 reads KGHDR; CDR2 reads SFDVKD. V lost 7 bases, J lost 3 bases, and 8 bases lay in between. The CDR3 has 13 amino acids. This CDR3 is CATRTAHTGELFF. CDR3 nucleotide sequence: TGTGCCACCAGGACTGCTCACACCGGGGAGCTGTTTTTT.

The CDR3 is CASSYSPGGGYTF. Written as DNA, the CDR3 is TGTGCCAGCAGTTACTCGCCCGGCGGTGGCTACACCTTC. This chain joins TRBV6-6 and TRBJ1-2; D gene ambiguous. The CDR3 has 13 amino acids. Trimming took 0 bases from V and 7 from J, leaving 9 bases between them. The germline V gene has CDR1 MNHNY and CDR2 SVGAGI (reference sequence).

The V gene is TRBV7-2, the J gene TRBJ2-7; TRBD2 might be the D (6 bases). V was shortened by 4 bases and J by 3 bases, with 13 bases between the two germline ends. The V gene's germline CDR1 is SGHTA and CDR2 FQGNSA. This CDR3 spans 14 amino acids. CDR3 coding DNA: TGTGCCAGCAGCTCGCTCGGGACTTTCTACGAGCAGTACTTC. This translates into CASSSLGTFYEQYF.

For this clone: Other DNA variants within this sample encode the same CDR3. The chain carries TRBV5-1 and TRBJ2-3; 9 nucleotides align to TRBD2. The V and J ends lost 0 bases and 1 base, in that order; junction bases with no gene match: 3. In germline, CDR1 is SGHRS, CDR2 YFSETQ. This CDR3 is built from 16 residues. CDR3 coding DNA: TGCGCCAGCAGCTTGGTAGCGGGGGCAGGCACAGATACGCAGTATTTT. Protein sequence: CASSLVAGAGTDTQYF.

The rearrangement joins TRBV3-1 (or the pseudogene TRBV3-2) to TRBJ2-7; possible D gene TRBD2, 5 bases. The ends were cut back, 1 base at V and 12 bases at J, with 16 bases in the middle. Germline V gene lookup returns CDR1 LGHDT and CDR2 YNNKEL (reference sequence). The CDR3 is 13 residues long. DNA of the CDR3: TGTGCCAGCAGCCAAGCAGGCGGACTTAATCCGTACTTC. Translated: CASSQAGGLNPYF.

The J gene is TRBJ1-2, the V gene TRBV6-5, with D perhaps TRBD1 (6 bases). CDR3 length: 14 amino acids. The V gene's germline CDR1 is MNHEY and CDR2 SVGAGI. Trimming cost V 2 bases and J 7 bases, with 14 bases left between them. The CDR3 sequence is CASSYPAGVGGYTF. The CDR3 DNA reads TGTGCCAGCAGTTACCCTGCAGGGGTAGGTGGCTACACCTTC.

V and J are TRBV7-8 and TRBJ2-7; 8 nucleotides align to TRBD1. After removal of 5 bases from V and 2 bases from J, the junction contained 5 bases not matched to a gene. The CDR3 length is 14 residues. The V gene's germline CDR1 is SGHVS and CDR2 FQNEAQ. The CDR3 loop reads CASSHGTGAYEQYF. CDR3 coding DNA: TGTGCCAGCAGCCATGGGACAGGCGCCTACGAGCAGTACTTC. Looking up the rest from reference TRBV7-8 and TRBJ2-7 gives the full variable domain: GAGVSQSPRYKVAKRGQDVALRCDPISGHVSLFWYQQALGQGPEFLTYFQNEAQLDKSGLPSDRFFAERPEGSVSTLKIQRTQQEDSAVYLCASSHGTGAYEQYFGPGTRLTVT.

V and J are TRBV11-2 and TRBJ2-7; 9 bases fit TRBD1. This CDR3 is 15 amino acids long. The junction had 5 bases not matched to a gene; V was cut back by 4 bases and J by 1 base. The germline CDR1 and CDR2 sequences are SGHAT and FQNNGV. The CDR3 DNA sequence: TGTGCCAGCAGCTGGGGACAGGGATGGTCCTACGAGCAGTACTTC. Translation gives CASSWGQGWSYEQYF.

This clone has a handful of counts. The chain couples TRBV6-5 to TRBJ1-5; unclear D gene. V was pared by 0 bases and J by 5 bases, with 5 bases between. From germline, CDR1 is MNHEY and CDR2 SVGAGI. This CDR3 region has 13 residues. The CDR3 loop reads CASSYSRDQPQHF. As DNA, the CDR3 is TGTGCCAGCAGTTACTCGAGGGATCAGCCCCAGCATTTT.

The chain recombines TRBV28 with TRBJ1-4; TRBD1 is a possible D gene (6 bases). Trimming removed 5 bases from V and 3 bases from J, with 10 bases in between. The CDR3 has 14 amino acids. Germline V gene lookup returns CDR1 MDHEN and CDR2 SYDVKM. CDR3 DNA sequence: TGTGCCAGCAGTCTCAGGGGACCTAATGAAAAACTGTTTTTT. Encoded protein: CASSLRGPNEKLFF.

The J gene is TRBJ1-3, the V gene TRBV4-3, with 10 bases aligning to TRBD1. CDR1 and CDR2 (germline): LGHNA, YSLEER. The length of the CDR3 is 17 residues. J gave up 0 bases and V 5 bases, and 7 bases lay outside the gene matches. The CDR3 loop is CASSSWDRGLSGNTIYF. Written as DNA, the CDR3 is TGCGCCAGCAGCTCCTGGGACAGGGGTCTCTCTGGAAACACCATATATTTT.

This chain uses TRBV3-1 (or the pseudogene TRBV3-2) with TRBJ2-7; D call uncertain. CDR3 length: 12 amino acids. Trimming stripped 0 bases from V and 8 bases from J, with 8 bases between. From germline, CDR1 is LGHDT and CDR2 YNNKEL (reference sequence). Here the CDR3 reads CASSQEKAQQYF. The CDR3 coding sequence is TGTGCCAGCAGCCAAGAGAAAGCCCAGCAGTACTTC.

The genes are TRBV6-5 and TRBJ2-5, with 7 bases that match TRBD1. Looked up from germline, CDR1 is MNHEY and CDR2 is SVGAGI. V lost 4 bases to trimming and J lost 2 bases; unmatched junction nucleotides: 7. This CDR3 spans 15 amino acids. CDR3 bases: TGTGCCAGCAGTTCGACAGGGTGGGATCAAGAGACCCAGTACTTC. Its protein product is CASSSTGWDQETQYF.

This sequence joins TRBV27 and TRBJ2-7, with 8 positions matching TRBD1. Losses at the gene ends were 4 bases for V and 6 bases for J; bases not matched to a gene: 2. Germline V lookup: CDR1 MNHEY, CDR2 SMNVEV (reference sequence). The CDR3 loop spans 12 amino acids. The CDR3 nucleotides are TGTGCCAGCAGTTCCACAGGGGGCGAGCAGTACTTC. Its translation is CASSSTGGEQYF.

V gene TRBV10-3 combines with J gene TRBJ2-6; TRBD1 agrees at 9 bases. The CDR3 covers 15 residues. Germline CDR1 is ENHRY and CDR2 is SYGVKD. After removal of 4 bases from V and 2 bases from J, the junction contained 0 bases not matched to a gene. The CDR3 sequence is CAISGDRAGANVLTF. CDR3 in DNA: TGTGCCATCAGTGGGGACAGGGCTGGGGCCAACGTCCTGACTTTC.

This chain connects TRBV27 to TRBJ2-3; D is unresolved. The CDR3 sequence is 11 residues long. The germline CDR1 and CDR2 sequences are MNHEY and SMNVEV (reference sequence). Trimming pared 5 bases from V and 5 bases from J, leaving 5 bases between. CDR3 in amino acids: CASSPGDTQYF. The CDR3 DNA reads TGTGCCAGCAGTCCGGGAGATACGCAGTATTTT.

The rearrangement links TRBV21-1 to TRBJ2-7; no check of the table's D call, TRBD2, against the DNA was made. TRBV21-1 constitutes a pseudogene. CDR3 length: 12 amino acids. The CDR3 spells CASSRMRLGQYF. The CDR3 DNA reads TGTGCCAGCAGCCGGATGAGGCTAGGGCAGTACTTC.

The table lists this clone with a few counts. The chain carries TRBV5-6 and TRBJ2-3; 11 bases match TRBD2. The CDR3 is 17 amino acids. Germline loops: CDR1 SGHDT, CDR2 YYEEEE. The V gene end was trimmed by 1 base and the J gene end by 3 bases; junction bases not matched to a gene: 7. This CDR3 is CASSLFRSGRATDTQYF. The CDR3 region has the DNA TGTGCCAGCAGCTTGTTCCGTAGCGGGAGGGCTACAGATACGCAGTATTTT.

The V call is TRBV3-1 (or the pseudogene TRBV3-2), the J call TRBJ2-3, with 12 bases identical to TRBD2. The CDR3 consists of 14 residues. The V segment lost 3 bases and the J segment 10 bases; nucleotides outside the gene matches: 5. Germline values: CDR1 LGHDT, CDR2 YNNKEL (reference sequence). CDR3 DNA sequence: TGTGCCAGCAGCCATGAGACTAGCGGGAGAGCGCAGTATTTT. Translating it yields CASSHETSGRAQYF.